This TCR beta chain came from a study of cytomegalovirus exposure and HLA in healthy donors (dated by TCRdb to the late 2010s). General notes on the study: An earlier analysis of approximately 600 of the donors reported approximately 300 Gb of sequence data and around 110 million unique TCR beta sequences from about 200 million T cells. Typing coverage varied by locus: roughly 629-640 donors for A, B, C, DRB1 and DQB1; roughly 560 for DQA1; about 600 for DPA1; under 490 for DPB1. All discovery cohort repertoires had been generated on a single sequencing platform. Alongside the repertoire data, information on donor age, sex, ethnicity and CMV serostatus was compiled. To predict cytomegalovirus infection status, the study combined high-throughput TCR immunosequencing, statistical association of individual TCRs with disease status, and machine learning. In a later analysis, previously published TCR beta repertoires from about 670 donors were re-analyzed and high-resolution HLA genotyping was added so that TCR occurrence patterns could be studied. Class I and class II HLA loci were covered by the typing at four-digit resolution. A separate validation cohort of 90 to 150 different subjects was used in addition to the roughly 670-subject first cohort. The study used immunosequencing to profile the T cell repertoires of 666 subjects and linked those repertoires to cytomegalovirus serostatus. To decide whether each TCR beta V gene segment behaved as functional or pseudogenic, an earlier analysis of fewer than 750 of the donors relied on high-throughput TCR beta sequencing. Among the roughly 390 genotyped donors, about 83% belonged to the genetic ancestry cluster associated with self-reported Caucasian donors. A later genetic analysis used genome-wide SNP genotypes for about 60% of the roughly 670 donors, treating that subset as a discovery cohort. The later analysis used no new phenotypic data to find candidate immune exposures, relying instead on TCR beta sequences and their occurrence across donors. About five DR-DQ haplotypes were treated as single units for association and clustering because of strong linkage in the cohort. The study aimed to test whether signatures of past pathogen exposure could be identified by cataloging public T cell receptors. Among about 410 genotyped donors of the cohort, an average of about 240,000 unique TCR beta nucleotide sequences was sequenced per donor, of which about 19% were non-productive. Roughly 300 gigabases of sequencing data and around 85 million unique TCR sequences made up an early release that covered 640 HLA-typed donors. Study-level results and caveats: Immune exposure information for the cohort was limited to CMV serostatus. Because the 87-base-pair reads could not distinguish some IMGT-functional V segments, including TRBV6-2 and TRBV6-3, those segments were excluded. This cohort had only TCR beta chains sequenced, and the lack of alpha or paired-chain data limited which features could be detected. Most TCR sequences were observed very rarely across donors, whereas some public TCRs were present in many individuals. In a later genetic analysis, a missense DCLRE1C variant was associated with V-gene and J-gene trimming of TCR beta chains, and the association was replicated in an independent cohort. It was suggested by the authors that the approach could potentially be generalized to other disease states and immunological phenotypes. A further reported finding was that TCR beta sequences accurately predicted the HLA-A and HLA-B alleles for most subjects in the first cohort. According to a later genetic analysis, donors in an Asian-associated ancestry cluster had fewer N-insertions in productive TCRs than the approximately 670-donor mean. Assigning TCR associations to individual alleles was difficult when HLA alleles, especially DR and DQ, strongly co-occurred. In a later analysis, TCR association rates were found to vary across HLA loci, with the most associated TCRs seen for DRB1 alleles and the fewest for HLA-C alleles. Roughly uniform sequencing depth across donors was assumed in presence/absence analyses, although this assumption may not hold. In the study, around 150 TCR beta chains were listed as associated with cytomegalovirus. Linkage disequilibrium might explain the correlated functional status among segregating V segments, but an unknown experimental factor could not be ruled out. Three of the identified cytomegalovirus-associated TCR beta chains were confirmed in vitro to be specific for cytomegalovirus antigens. HLA typing was unavailable for some donors at each locus, so association tests used only the typed subset. A cluster of highly shared sequence variants was judged likely to be a technical artifact of the sequencing pipeline. The classifier was reported to diagnose cytomegalovirus status with high specificity and sensitivity in both the original cohort and the validation cohort. Because counts were too low, approximately 18 rarely observed V segments, including chromosome 9 orphons, were excluded from the earlier analysis of under 650 of the donors. In a later analysis, some 17,000 TCR beta sequences were associated with specific HLA alleles at a false discovery rate of 0.05. A later analysis reported that several top co-occurrence clusters appeared linked to parvovirus B19, influenza, CMV and Epstein-Barr virus. Most CMV-associated TCR beta chains appeared to be HLA-restricted in a later analysis, and the HLA associations seemed to be driven largely by CMV exposure. In an earlier analysis of 500 to 650 of the donors, most TCR beta V segments appeared in productive rearrangements about 90% or about 30% of the time, broadly matching IMGT annotations. A later analysis found that HLA-associated TCR beta chains were more clonally expanded and had lower generation probabilities than equally common non-associated chains.

Libraries were made using the immunoSEQ multiplex PCR assay. A mixture of 60 forward primers for TCR Vbeta segments and 13 reverse primers for TCR Jbeta segments was used in the multiplex PCR. The CDR3 region of rearranged TCR beta genes was amplified from genomic DNA by a multiplex PCR assay. Amplified TCR beta libraries were sequenced as 87-base-pair reads on the Illumina HiSeq System. The published analysis was carried out like this. A later analysis tallied some 79 million unique TCR beta chains across the 610 or so repertoires, and around 12 million of those chains were shared by two or more donors. A nearest-neighbor algorithm error-corrected the raw reads and collapsed the reads into unique sequences, merging closely related sequences to remove PCR and sequencing errors. To assign V, D and J gene segments, CDR3 sequences were aligned to IMGT reference sequences. For a sequence to be retained, a match of at least six nucleotides was required to both a V gene segment and a J gene segment. A rearrangement was called productive if the CDR3 had no stop codons and remained in frame with V and J, and every other rearrangement was called non-productive. CDR3 was defined according to IMGT convention as the region running from the second conserved V-encoded cysteine to the conserved J-encoded phenylalanine. In an earlier analysis of roughly 580 of the donors, sequences lacking an unambiguous match to a single V gene segment were excluded. In an earlier analysis of a few hundred of the donors, a V segment was called functional when productive rearrangements were above 56.7%, and segregating when the standard deviation between donors exceeded 5%. A statistical classification framework was developed to diagnose cytomegalovirus status using the catalog of TCR beta chain sequences. A later analysis assigned V and J genes by comparing TCR nucleotide sequences with IMGT/GENE-DB human TR gene sequences. The TCRdist pipeline was used in a later analysis to assign CDR3 sequences and most-parsimonious VDJ recombination scenarios. In a later analysis, each TCR beta chain was defined by its CDR3 amino acid sequence together with its V-gene family, and reads lacking a unique V-gene family were excluded. A later analysis removed roughly 590 highly shared, low-generation-probability nucleotide sequences to deal with suspected cross-contamination and a sequencing artifact. For each public chain, a later analysis derived a clonal expansion index from normalized ranks of inferred template counts within each repertoire. A later analysis computed generation probabilities with a VDJ recombination model fitted to out-of-frame rearrangements, and checked the results against IGoR. Hypergeometric tests were used in a later analysis to score TCR-TCR, TCR-HLA and TCR-CMV co-occurrence, with a repertoire-size bias correction applied to the TCR pairs. To estimate false discovery rates, a later analysis permuted the HLA or CMV assignments 20 times. In a later analysis, co-occurring TCRs were grouped with DBSCAN, and TCRdist sequence similarity was added when clustering was performed within HLA-allele-positive subsets. Repertoires with fewer than 30,000 or more than 120,000 public chains, plus five repertoires with anomalous nucleotide sharing, were excluded from co-occurrence clustering. TCRdb re-hosts the immuneACCESS table, in-frame sequences only. Its copies lack some clones; in the studies checked, an unresolved V gene accounts for under half of them, and the cause for the rest is not known. V, J and clone size are taken as reported in that table, and D and trimming were inferred from the DNA itself. The sample table shows 100,000 to 150,000 clones, and 75% to 85% are seen once. The ten largest clonotypes hold about 2% of the sample.

In total, roughly 670 healthy bone marrow donors made up the cohort. At the time of sampling, every cohort member was nominally healthy, though immune exposures that went unrecorded were likely present. The donor was CMV seronegative and was included in the group of 352 seronegative cohort members. A peripheral blood sample was collected from each donor, and TCR beta sequencing was performed on peripheral blood mononuclear cells. Genomic DNA extraction from the blood cell samples was performed with the Qiagen DNeasy Blood Extraction Kit. V is clipped by 5 bases and J by 1 base, and the sequence between their germline boundaries is 14 bases long. Its CDR3 holds 15 amino acids, cysteine through phenylalanine. Only the CDR3 DNA stays, 45 bases, in frame from base 1. The germline V gene (reference sequence) provides CDR1 LNHDA and CDR2 SQIVND. Concerning this clone: Its antigen remains unidentified. Base qualities are not at hand, and no much larger clone is one base apart.

This receptor was taken from a man aged 45-60 years in good health and CMV-seronegative. The V gene is TRBV19 and the J gene is TRBJ2-5; no D gene call is confident. Sequencing was performed on PBMCs. The nucleotide sequence is given as TGTGCCAGTAGTGTCTCTCCAGGAACCCAAGAGACCCAGTACTTC. It codes for CASSVSPGTQETQYF. Outside the CDR3, residues come from the reference TRBV19 and TRBJ2-5 proteins, so the full variable domain is: DGGITQSPKYLFRKEGQNVTLSCEQNLNHDAMYWYRQDPGQGLRLIYYSQIVNDFQKGDIAEGYSVSREKKESFPLTVTSAQKNPTAFYLCASSVSPGTQETQYFGPGTRLLVL.